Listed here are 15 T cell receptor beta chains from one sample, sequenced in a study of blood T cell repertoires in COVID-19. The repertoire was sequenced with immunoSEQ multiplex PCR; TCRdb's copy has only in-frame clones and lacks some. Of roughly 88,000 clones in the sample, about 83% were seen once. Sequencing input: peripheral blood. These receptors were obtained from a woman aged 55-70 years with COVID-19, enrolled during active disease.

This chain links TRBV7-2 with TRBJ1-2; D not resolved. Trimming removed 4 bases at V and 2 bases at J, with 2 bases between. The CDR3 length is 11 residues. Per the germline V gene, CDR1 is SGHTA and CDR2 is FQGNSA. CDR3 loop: CASSSNYGYTF. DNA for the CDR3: TGTGCCAGCAGCTCGAACTATGGCTACACCTTC. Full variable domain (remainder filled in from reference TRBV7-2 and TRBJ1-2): GAGVSQSPSNKVTEKGKDVELRCDPISGHTALYWYRQSLGQGLEFLIYFQGNSAPDKSGLPSDRFSAERTGGSVSTLTIQRTQQEDSAVYLCASSSNYGYTFGSGTRLTVV.

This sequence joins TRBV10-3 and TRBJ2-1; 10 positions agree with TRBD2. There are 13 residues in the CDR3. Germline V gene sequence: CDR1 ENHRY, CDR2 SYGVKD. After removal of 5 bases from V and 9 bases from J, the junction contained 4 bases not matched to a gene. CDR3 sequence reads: CAISLGLAPEQFF. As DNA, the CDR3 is TGTGCCATCAGTTTGGGACTAGCGCCTGAGCAGTTCTTC.

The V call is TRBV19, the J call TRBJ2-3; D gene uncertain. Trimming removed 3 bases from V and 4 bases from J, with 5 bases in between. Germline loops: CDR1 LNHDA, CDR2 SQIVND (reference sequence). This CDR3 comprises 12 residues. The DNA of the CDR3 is TGTGCCAGTAGTATCTACCCAGATACGCAGTATTTT. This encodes CASSIYPDTQYF. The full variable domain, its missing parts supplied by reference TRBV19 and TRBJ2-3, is DGGITQSPKYLFRKEGQNVTLSCEQNLNHDAMYWYRQDPGQGLRLIYYSQIVNDFQKGDIAEGYSVSREKKESFPLTVTSAQKNPTAFYLCASSIYPDTQYFGPGTRLTVL.

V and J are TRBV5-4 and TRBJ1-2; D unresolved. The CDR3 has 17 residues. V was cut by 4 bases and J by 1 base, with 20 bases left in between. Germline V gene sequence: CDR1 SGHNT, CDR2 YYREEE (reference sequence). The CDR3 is CASSDYMGGLGNYGYTF. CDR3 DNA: TGTGCCAGCAGCGATTACATGGGAGGTTTGGGTAACTATGGCTACACCTTC.

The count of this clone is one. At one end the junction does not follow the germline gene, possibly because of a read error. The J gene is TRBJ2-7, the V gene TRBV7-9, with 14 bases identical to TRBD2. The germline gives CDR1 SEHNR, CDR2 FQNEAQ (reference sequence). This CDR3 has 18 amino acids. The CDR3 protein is CASSSPPGLAGATAGFNF. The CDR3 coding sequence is TGTGCCAGCAGCTCCCCCCCGGGACTAGCGGGGGCGACCGCCGGGTTTAACTTC.

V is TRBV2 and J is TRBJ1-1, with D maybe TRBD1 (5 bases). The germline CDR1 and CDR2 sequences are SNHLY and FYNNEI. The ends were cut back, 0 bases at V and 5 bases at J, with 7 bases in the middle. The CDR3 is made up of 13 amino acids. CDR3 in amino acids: CASSEAAGTEAFF. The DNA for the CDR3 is TGTGCCAGCAGTGAAGCGGCAGGGACTGAAGCTTTCTTT.

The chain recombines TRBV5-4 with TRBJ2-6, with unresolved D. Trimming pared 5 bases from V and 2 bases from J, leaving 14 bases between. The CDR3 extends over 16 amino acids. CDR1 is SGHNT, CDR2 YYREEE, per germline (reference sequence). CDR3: CASRADLTAGANVLTF. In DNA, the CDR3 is TGTGCCAGCAGGGCCGATCTAACAGCTGGGGCCAACGTCCTGACTTTC.

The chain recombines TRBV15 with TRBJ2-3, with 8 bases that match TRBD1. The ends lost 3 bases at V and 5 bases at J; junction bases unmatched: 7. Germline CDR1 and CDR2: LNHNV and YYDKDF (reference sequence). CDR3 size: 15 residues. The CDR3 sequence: CATSSLDRVGDTQYF. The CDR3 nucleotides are TGTGCCACCAGCAGCCTGGACAGGGTTGGAGATACGCAGTATTTT.

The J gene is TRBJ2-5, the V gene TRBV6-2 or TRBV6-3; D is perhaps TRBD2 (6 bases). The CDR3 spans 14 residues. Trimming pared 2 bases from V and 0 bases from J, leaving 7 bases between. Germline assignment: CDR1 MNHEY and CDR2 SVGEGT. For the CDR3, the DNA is TGTGCCAGCAGTTACGGGGGGAACCAAGAGACCCAGTACTTC. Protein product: CASSYGGNQETQYF.

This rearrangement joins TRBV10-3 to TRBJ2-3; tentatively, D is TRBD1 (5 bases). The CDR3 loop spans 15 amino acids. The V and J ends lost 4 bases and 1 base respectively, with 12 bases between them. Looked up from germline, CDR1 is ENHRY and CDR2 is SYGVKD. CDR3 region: CAISVGQGGTDTQYF. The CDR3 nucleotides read TGTGCCATCAGTGTTGGTCAGGGCGGCACAGATACGCAGTATTTT.

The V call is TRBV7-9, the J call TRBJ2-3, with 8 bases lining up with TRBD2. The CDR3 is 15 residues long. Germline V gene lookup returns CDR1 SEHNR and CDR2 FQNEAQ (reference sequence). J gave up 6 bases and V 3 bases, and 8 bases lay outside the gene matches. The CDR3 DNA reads TGTGCCAGCAGCTTTAGCGGGGACCCCCCGGATACGCAGTATTTT. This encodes CASSFSGDPPDTQYF.

In DNA, the CDR3 is TGTGCCAGCAGTGCGCAGTTAGCCAAAAACATTCAGTACTTC. Its translation: CASSAQLAKNIQYF. The chain uses TRBV2 and TRBJ2-4; D gene unclear. Germline V gene sequence: CDR1 SNHLY, CDR2 FYNNEI. This CDR3 has 14 residues. Trimming took off 4 bases at V and 0 bases at J, with 7 bases between the two ends.

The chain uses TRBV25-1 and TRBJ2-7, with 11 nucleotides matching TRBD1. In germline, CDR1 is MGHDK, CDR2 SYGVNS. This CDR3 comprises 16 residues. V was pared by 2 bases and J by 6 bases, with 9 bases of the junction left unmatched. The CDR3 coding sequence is TGTGCCAGCAGTGAAAATCCGGGACAGGGGGAGGTCGAGCAGTACTTC. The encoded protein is CASSENPGQGEVEQYF.

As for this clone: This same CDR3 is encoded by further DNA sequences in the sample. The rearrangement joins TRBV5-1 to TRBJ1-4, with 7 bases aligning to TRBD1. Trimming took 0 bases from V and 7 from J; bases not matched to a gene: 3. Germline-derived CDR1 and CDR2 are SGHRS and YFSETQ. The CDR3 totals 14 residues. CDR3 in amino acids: CASSLGQGGEKLFF. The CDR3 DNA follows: TGCGCCAGCAGCTTGGGACAGGGAGGTGAAAAACTGTTTTTT.

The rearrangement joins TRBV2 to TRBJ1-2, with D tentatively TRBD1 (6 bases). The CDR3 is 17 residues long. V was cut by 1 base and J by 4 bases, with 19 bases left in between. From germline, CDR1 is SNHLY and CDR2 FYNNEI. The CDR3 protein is CASSEEEQGPFAYGYTF. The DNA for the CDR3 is TGTGCCAGCAGTGAAGAAGAACAGGGCCCCTTCGCCTATGGCTACACCTTC.